This TCR beta chain was identified during a study of technical replicates of blood from a handful of donors. Clones were read by immunoSEQ multiplex PCR, and TCRdb kept only the in-frame ones, dropping some. The table shows more than 70,000 clones, with around 93% occurring only once. With V trimmed by 0 bases and J by 4 bases, 9 bases remained unmatched. CDR3 size: 17 residues. Looked up from germline, CDR1 is SGHNT and CDR2 is YYREEE (reference sequence). V and J are TRBV5-4 and TRBJ2-3; 9 nucleotides match TRBD2. What was sequenced was T cells isolated from PBMCs. The clonotype comes from a human donor in good health. The CDR3 is CASSLGYGAGGPDTQYF. CDR3 in DNA: TGTGCCAGCAGCTTGGGGTATGGTGCGGGAGGGCCAGATACGCAGTATTTT.